The T cell receptor (beta chain) described here comes from a study of radiotherapy plus CTLA-4 blockade in lung cancer. Study in general: An objective response was seen in roughly 20% of patients, and disease control in around 31%.

Trimming stripped 5 bases from V and 4 bases from J, with 8 bases between. Germline V gene sequence: CDR1 DFQATT, CDR2 SNEGSKA (reference sequence). The CDR3 length is 11 residues. The assay was immunoSEQ multiplex PCR, and TCRdb's table has in-frame clones only and misses some. The table lists about 35,000 clones, 75% to 90% of them singletons. The chain couples TRBV20-1 to TRBJ1-1, with D unclear. The sample here was peripheral blood, taken from a patient treated with radiotherapy plus ipilimumab. The receptor comes from a human donor with non-small cell lung cancer who had stable disease on radiotherapy plus ipilimumab. The CDR3 is CSADRSTEAFF. The CDR3 nucleotides are TGCAGTGCTGACCGGAGCACTGAAGCTTTCTTT.